This T cell receptor beta chain was identified during a study of blood T cells in healthy people across ages (dated by TCRdb to the mid-2010s). Concerning the study at large: In model experiments, roughly one uniquely barcoded TCR beta cDNA molecule per two T cells was captured by template switching. Donors of different ages were randomly distributed across sequencing lanes to avoid experimental bias. The study measured age-related changes in TCR beta repertoire diversity using deep sequencing normalized with unique cDNA molecular identifiers. The donors were divided into four age groups: young (average about 15 years), middle-aged (around 41), aged (roughly 60) and long-lived (nearly 85). Two additional independent replicas of 1 million unique cDNA reads from the same blood draw were analyzed for two donors (one aged 18 to 29 and one aged 80 or older). Points the paper makes about the study in general: Estimates of total diversity based on one million sequenced T cells were regarded as lower bounds and as underestimates. The long-lived group showed more naive CD4+ T cells, fewer expanded clones and increased TCR diversity than the aged group, suggesting age selection. The CMV infection status of donors was not known, potentially confounding age-related changes in expanded clonotypes. The percentage of naive T cells measured by flow cytometry correlated strongly with observed TCR beta diversity. Conclusive comparison of naive and antigen-experienced compartments was prevented by the profiling of bulk unsorted PBMCs. As age increased, observed TCR beta diversity per million T cells dropped in a roughly linear way, and a significant reduction was already evident by age roughly 36.

Preparation of the library involved 5' RACE. Sequencing instrument: Illumina HiSeq 2500. The second PCR ran for roughly 7 to 11 cycles and used a J-beta primer mix along with a sample-barcoded 5' primer. A template-switch 5' adaptor carrying 12 random nucleotides introduced a unique molecular identifier onto each TCR beta cDNA molecule. Each sample yielded at least 3 million CDR3-containing paired-end reads. All of the RNA was converted into first-strand cDNA using the Mint cDNA synthesis kit, with a TRBC-specific oligonucleotide serving as the primer. After uracil-DNA glycosylase treatment, a first 18-cycle PCR used universal primers M1SS and BC2_uni_R on all cDNA. Processing in the source paper ran as follows. Each sample was normalized by randomly selecting 1 million high-quality reads, each carrying a distinct molecular identifier. Instead of being binned into consensus sequences, reads that shared molecular identifiers were thrown out. MiTCR, set to a Q25 quality threshold and the strictest error-elimination algorithm, was used for CDR3 identification, clonotype clustering and error correction. A nonparametric unseen species model with Euler transformation was used to estimate a lower bound on total TCR beta diversity. TCRdb reworked the public reads: Q25 trimming with fastp, MiXCR clone assembly, productive beta chains retained. Rows are combined by CDR3 protein, so each entry shows the most common genes and DNA. TCRdb's processing, not the authors', yielded these V and J calls. The sample table lists 800,000 to 950,000 distinct CDR3 sequences, around 34% of them with a count of one. The top ten clonotypes cover around 13% of the sample.

The cysteine opens and the phenylalanine closes a CDR3 of 12 amino acids. Just the 36-base CDR3 DNA is kept, in frame starting at base 1. The trim is 0 bases for V and 12 bases for J, with a gap of 11 bases between the germline ends. CDR1 LNHNV and CDR2 YYDKDF are derived from the germline V gene (reference sequence). Notes on this clonotype: The specificity of this receptor is unknown. Base qualities are not provided; no much larger clone lies one nucleotide away.

The roughly 37 donors, aged roughly 6 to 90 years, were systemically healthy Caucasian individuals from Russia. Each donor gave ten milliliters of peripheral blood, drawn into EDTA-treated Vacutainer tubes. Ficoll-Paque density-gradient centrifugation was used to isolate PBMCs, with at least 6.5 million per sample. Trizol reagent was used to extract total RNA from PBMCs, with at least 5 micrograms per sample. For every donor, an aliquot of PBMCs went through flow cytometry to measure the percentages of naive CD45RAhigh/CD27high T cells. The receptor's source is a man aged 18 to 30 in good health. Recombination joined TRBV15 with TRBJ2-5, with the D gene not clear enough to name. Sequences were obtained from blood. The bases read TGTGCCACCAGCAGAGAGGTGGGAAGGGAGTACTTC. It translates as CATSREVGREYF.